What follows is one T cell receptor beta chain and its context. This entry comes from a study of blood T cell repertoires in COVID-19. The wider study: COVID-19 samples collected from the United States, Italy and Spain covered acute and convalescent phases. T cells, B-cell-depleted T cells, or PBMCs supplied cDNA or gDNA.

V gave up 0 bases and J gave up 1 base, with 22 bases separating them. Germline V gene data show CDR1 as LNHNV and CDR2 as YYDKDF (reference sequence). This CDR3 spans 20 amino acids. Original processing methods: Amplification from reference gene primers served as the basis for estimated nucleated cell counts. The repertoire was sequenced with immunoSEQ multiplex PCR; TCRdb's copy has only in-frame clones and lacks some. That table supplies the V and J calls and clone size; D and trimming were determined from the DNA. Found here are 60,000 or so clones, roughly 87% of them singletons; the top ten hold 1.5% to 2%.

The chain recombines TRBV15 with TRBJ2-1; TRBD1 might be the D (6 bases). The receptor was isolated from a man in his 60s with acute or convalescent COVID-19. Sample: peripheral blood. The CDR3 DNA reads as TGTGCCACCAGCAGAGAGGTGGCCAGGGTAGGGGGACGGTCCTACAATGAGCAGTTCTTC. Translated, it gives CATSREVARVGGRSYNEQFF.